This TCR beta chain was observed in a study of Ad26.COV2.S vaccination and SARS-CoV-2 variants. Study-wide results and limits: Substantial post-vaccination breadth of spike-specific CD8+ and CD4+ T cell responses was reported. It is possible that the TCR breadth and depth analyses underestimated the total T cell responses. Vaccinated individuals (as opposed to placebo recipients) had higher spike-specific TCR breadth.

Here immunoSEQ multiplex PCR was the method, and the copy in TCRdb shows in-frame clones only, minus some. The profile shows 320,000 or so clones, about 90% of them singletons. Stated treatment: about 20 received Ad26.COV2.S at low or high dose, single or two shots; several received placebo; per-sample allocation not given. Day 63 after the first injection of vaccine or placebo was the sampling time. Boston supplied an adult donor aged 18-55 years. This clone was seen a few times. Its antigen is still unknown. CDR3 length equals 16 residues. The trim removed 0 bases at V and 3 bases at J, leaving 4 bases unmatched. The germline V gene has CDR1 KGHSH and CDR2 LQKENI.

The clonotype was recovered from a person aged 18-65 years who received the Ad26.COV2.S COVID-19 vaccine or a placebo. Sequencing was performed on peripheral blood, taken in a trial of Ad26.COV2.S vaccine versus placebo. The genes are TRBV18 and TRBJ2-1, with 8 bases fitting TRBD2. In DNA, the CDR3 is TGTGCCAGCTCACCACCGCTAGCGGGTCTCTACAATGAGCAGTTCTTC. Translating gives CASSPPLAGLYNEQFF.